This T cell receptor beta chain stems from a study of blood T cell repertoires in COVID-19. Trimming stripped 3 bases from V and 5 bases from J, with 20 bases between. This CDR3 comprises 17 residues. Germline-derived CDR1 and CDR2 are KGHSH and LQKENI. TCRdb keeps only in-frame clones here, not all; method: immunoSEQ multiplex PCR. The profile shows 50,000 or so clones, about 89% of them singletons. The source is a human donor in a cohort sampled during active COVID-19. This chain links TRBV18 with TRBJ2-1; D perhaps matches TRBD2 (7 bases). The specimen was peripheral blood. CDR3 loop: CASSPNSGGLGHNEQFF. In DNA, the CDR3 is TGTGCCAGCTCACCCAATTCCGGGGGGCTCGGTCACAATGAGCAGTTCTTC.